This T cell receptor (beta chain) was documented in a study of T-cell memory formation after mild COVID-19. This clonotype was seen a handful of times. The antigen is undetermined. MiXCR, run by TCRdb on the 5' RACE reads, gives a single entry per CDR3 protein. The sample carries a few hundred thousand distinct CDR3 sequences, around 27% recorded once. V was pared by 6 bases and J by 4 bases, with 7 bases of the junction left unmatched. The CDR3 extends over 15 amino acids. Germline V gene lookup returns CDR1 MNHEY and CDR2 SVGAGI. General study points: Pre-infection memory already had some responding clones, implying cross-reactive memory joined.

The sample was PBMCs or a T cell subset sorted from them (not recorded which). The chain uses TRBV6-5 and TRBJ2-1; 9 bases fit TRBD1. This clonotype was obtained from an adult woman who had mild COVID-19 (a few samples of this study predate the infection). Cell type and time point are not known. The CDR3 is CASSPDRGRYNEQFF. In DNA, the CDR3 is TGTGCCAGCAGCCCGGACAGGGGTCGGTACAATGAGCAGTTCTTC.